This is a list of T cell receptor beta chains from one sample in a study of T cells after yellow fever vaccination. TCRdb reanalysed the 5' RACE reads using MiXCR and keeps one entry per CDR3 protein. Here the sample spans about 340,000 distinct CDR3 sequences, approximately 3.9% being singletons. The sample consisted of PBMCs, taken 5 days after the yellow fever booster vaccination. The receptors shown here come from a man between 18 and 35 years old who received the YFV17D yellow fever vaccine. Each CDR3 is given with its conserved first and last residue. A D gene is named only where the DNA matches it firmly. Clone size is shown for a subset of rows, as once, few, many or a class of expanded clone.

-	TRBV14	-	TRBJ2-5	TGTGCCAGCAGCCAAGAATGGGGCTCGGAGACCCAGTACTTC	CASSQEWGSETQYF
TRBD2	TRBV7-3	-	TRBJ2-1	TGTGCCAGCAGCTTAACTAGCGGGGCACGATTGGAGCAGTTCTTC	CASSLTSGARLEQFF
TRBD2	TRBV20-1	-	TRBJ2-4	TGCAGTGCTATCGCGGGGGGTTTAGCCAAAAACATTCAGTACTTC	CSAIAGGLAKNIQYF
-	TRBV6-5	-	TRBJ1-1	TGTGCCAGCAGGAAGGACGGGGTAAACACTGAAGCTTTCTTT	CASRKDGVNTEAFF
-	TRBV19	-	TRBJ1-6	TGTGCCAGTAGTTACAGGAACTCCTATAATTCACCCCTCCACTTT	CASSYRNSYNSPLHF
-	TRBV20-1	-	TRBJ2-3	TGCAGTGCTAGCCCGAAAACTAGATTGGGGGATACGCAGTATTTT	CSASPKTRLGDTQYF
-	TRBV7-9	-	TRBJ1-1	TGTGCCAGCAGCTCGGGGGTAGGACTGAGAACTGAAGCTTTCTTT	CASSSGVGLRTEAFF
TRBD2	TRBV3-1	-	TRBJ2-3	TGTGCCAGCAGCCAGGGACTAGCGGGGGGGACAGATACGCAGTATTTT	CASSQGLAGGTDTQYF
-	TRBV4-3	few	TRBJ2-2	TGCGCCAGCAGCCATAACAGGGTCGCCGGGGAGCTGTTTTTT	CASSHNRVAGELFF
TRBD2	TRBV7-2	-	TRBJ2-3	TGTGCCAGCAGCGAGCCTCCGGGACTAGCGGGGGGGCTTTGGGTATCAGATACGCAGTATTTT	CASSEPPGLAGGLWVSDTQYF
-	TRBV15	few	TRBJ1-4	TGTGCCACCAGCAGATTGAGCGATCCAACTAATGAAAAACTGTTTTTT	CATSRLSDPTNEKLFF
-	TRBV4-3	many	TRBJ1-2	TGCGCCAGCAGCCACGACCCGGGACGGAACTATGGCTACACCTTC	CASSHDPGRNYGYTF
-	TRBV5-1	-	TRBJ2-7	TGCGCCAGCAGCCCTGACAGGACCCACGAGCAGTACTTC	CASSPDRTHEQYF
TRBD1	TRBV6-1	many	TRBJ2-3	TGTGCCAGCGGCTCGGGACAGGGATCAGATACGCAGTATTTT	CASGSGQGSDTQYF
-	TRBV13	few	TRBJ1-1	TGTGCCAGCAGCTTCGGGGAAACCACTGAAGCTTTCTTT	CASSFGETTEAFF
-	TRBV7-6	-	TRBJ2-5	TGTGCCAGCAGCTCCCGAAAGGTTGGGATCCAGTACTTC	CASSSRKVGIQYF
TRBD1	TRBV7-2	few	TRBJ1-6	TGTGCCAGCAGCTTAATTGGACAGGGTAATTCACCCCTCCACTTT	CASSLIGQGNSPLHF
-	TRBV4-3	-	TRBJ2-7	TGCGCCAGCAGCCAAGTCGGGGCCGGAGAGCAGTACTTC	CASSQVGAGEQYF
-	TRBV20-1	-	TRBJ2-3	TGCAGTGCCACCCGAGGTAGATTCACAGATACGCAGTATTTT	CSATRGRFTDTQYF
-	TRBV7-6	-	TRBJ2-1	TGTGCCAGCAGCTTAGTATCCGGGCCAGGGGAAAATGAGCAGTTCTTC	CASSLVSGPGENEQFF
TRBD2	TRBV5-1	-	TRBJ2-5	TGCGCCAGCAGCCCCGGGGCTAGCGGGACCGGCGAGACCCAGTACTTC	CASSPGASGTGETQYF
-	TRBV9	-	TRBJ2-3	TGTGCCAGCAGCCTAAACCTTGCGGATACGCAGTATTTT	CASSLNLADTQYF
TRBD1	TRBV3-1	many	TRBJ2-5	TGTGCCAGCAGCCAAGGAAGCAGGGACAGGGTGAACTTC	CASSQGSRDRVNF
-	TRBV5-1	many	TRBJ2-2	TGCGCCAGCAGCCCAGGGGTGGCCGGGGAGCTGTTTTTT	CASSPGVAGELFF
-	TRBV29-1	many	TRBJ2-5	TGCAGCGTTGAAGAGACCAGCCAAGAGACCCAGTACTTC	CSVEETSQETQYF
TRBD1	TRBV30	few	TRBJ2-3	TGTGCCTGGAGAGACAGGGGCCCGCAAGATACGCAGTATTTT	CAWRDRGPQDTQYF
-	TRBV12-3/TRBV12-4	-	TRBJ1-1	TGTGCCAGCGGAATCGGGGGAACTGAAGCTTTCTTT	CASGIGGTEAFF
-	TRBV9	many	TRBJ2-5	TGTGCCAGCAGCGTAGGCAATGACGGTCCCCAAGAGACCCAGTACTTC	CASSVGNDGPQETQYF
-	TRBV4-3	few	TRBJ1-5	TGCGCCAGCAGCCGGGACTCCGACAATCAGCCCCAGCATTTT	CASSRDSDNQPQHF
TRBD2	TRBV5-1	-	TRBJ2-1	TGCGCCAGCAGCTTACTGCGGGGGGGCTCCTACAATGAGCAGTTCTTC	CASSLLRGGSYNEQFF
TRBD1	TRBV11-2	many	TRBJ1-6	TGTGCCAGCAGCTCTCGACAGGGTAGAAATTCACCCCTCCACTTT	CASSSRQGRNSPLHF
-	TRBV6-5	few	TRBJ1-2	TGTGCCAGCAGTTCCAGCGTTATAGATGGCTACACCTTC	CASSSSVIDGYTF
TRBD1	TRBV7-9	-	TRBJ2-7	TGTGCCAGCAGCCCCCCGGGACAGGGCGTCTACGAGCAGTACTTC	CASSPPGQGVYEQYF
-	TRBV10-2	few	TRBJ2-3	TGCGCCAGCAGTGAAGGGGGTTCCAAGACAGATACGCAGTATTTT	CASSEGGSKTDTQYF
-	TRBV9	many	TRBJ2-1	TGTGCCAGCAGCGTAGAGACCTGGCCGGGGGGCCGCTACAATGAGCAGTTCTTC	CASSVETWPGGRYNEQFF
-	TRBV7-3	few	TRBJ2-6	TGTGCCAGCAGCGTCGGGGGTTCTGGGGCCAACGTCCTGACTTTC	CASSVGGSGANVLTF
TRBD2	TRBV5-1	few	TRBJ2-1	TGCGCCAGCAGCTGGGGACTAGCGGGCACATACAATGAGCAGTTCTTC	CASSWGLAGTYNEQFF
-	TRBV4-3	many	TRBJ2-5	TGCGCCAGCAGCCAAGCGGGAGCAGGGGCCTACCAAGAGACCCAGTACTTC	CASSQAGAGAYQETQYF
-	TRBV7-9	-	TRBJ2-1	TGTGCCACCTCAAGATACAATGAGCAGTTCTTC	CATSRYNEQFF
TRBD1	TRBV12-3/TRBV12-4	few	TRBJ1-1	TGTGCCAGCAGTAGACAGGGGGCTCAGGACACTGAAGCTTTCTTT	CASSRQGAQDTEAFF
-	TRBV5-1	few	TRBJ2-2	TGCGCCAGCAGCTTGATACAGGAGCCCACCGGGGAGCTGTTTTTT	CASSLIQEPTGELFF
-	TRBV4-3	few	TRBJ1-1	TGCGCCAGCAGCCAAGGAGGTGGGGCTGTCGGGTTCGCTGAAGCTTTCTTT	CASSQGGGAVGFAEAFF
-	TRBV10-3	many	TRBJ2-5	TGTGCCATCAGCAGAGATATAGGAACTCAGACCCAGTACTTC	CAISRDIGTQTQYF
-	TRBV2	-	TRBJ2-1	TGTGCCAGCAGTGAGCGAGGGACCAGCTCCTACAATGAGCAGTTCTTC	CASSERGTSSYNEQFF
-	TRBV30	few	TRBJ1-1	TGTGCCTGGAGTGTGACCTTTAACACTGAAGCTTTCTTT	CAWSVTFNTEAFF
-	TRBV6-1	few	TRBJ1-5	TGTGCCAGCAGTGAAGCTAATGGTTCGGCGGGGCGGGAGAATCAGCCCCAGCATTTT	CASSEANGSAGRENQPQHF
TRBD1	TRBV20-1	-	TRBJ1-2	TGCAGTGCTAGAATACAGGGGCCCACCCGCGGCTACACCTTC	CSARIQGPTRGYTF
-	TRBV6-2/TRBV6-3	many	TRBJ2-5	TGTGCCAGCAGGCTCGATGTTGAGACCCAGTACTTC	CASRLDVETQYF
TRBD1	TRBV27	few	TRBJ1-2	TGTGCCAGCAGTTCCCCGGACAGGGTCTGGGGCTACACCTTC	CASSSPDRVWGYTF
TRBD2	TRBV7-8	few	TRBJ2-3	TGTGCCAGCAGACCGTTGGTAGCGGGGGGGGTCGATACGCAGTATTTT	CASRPLVAGGVDTQYF